Listed here are 27 T cell receptor beta chains from one sample, sequenced in a study of CD8 T cells in Susac syndrome. Random hexamers primed reverse transcription of about 0.45 to 1 ug RNA. Via MiXCR, TCRdb re-called the immunoSEQ multiplex PCR reads, giving one row per CDR3 protein. The sample has approximately 180,000 distinct CDR3 sequences, around 95% seen once. The sequenced sample consisted of CD4+ T cells from PBMCs. These receptors were collected from a human donor with multiple sclerosis.

In DNA form, the CDR3 reads TGTGCCAGCTCACCGACAGGGGCTGGGGCCAACGTCCTGACTTTC. Amino acids: CASSPTGAGANVLTF. The genes are TRBV18 and TRBJ2-6; 8 positions agree with TRBD1. Looked up from germline, CDR1 is KGHSH and CDR2 is LQKENI. J was trimmed by 2 bases and V by 3 bases; bases with no gene match: 0. The CDR3 spans 15 residues. The full variable domain, with the rest looked up from reference TRBV18 and TRBJ2-6, is NAGVMQNPRHLVRRRGQEARLRCSPMKGHSHVYWYRQLPEEGLKFMVYLQKENIIDESGMPKERFSAEFPKEGPSILRIQQVVRGDSAAYFCASSPTGAGANVLTFGAGSRLTVL.

With respect to this clonotype: The junction shows a germline mismatch at one end, possibly a read error. This chain connects TRBV7-9 to TRBJ2-3; D perhaps matches TRBD2 (5 bases). This CDR3 is built from 12 residues. Germline assignment: CDR1 SEHNR and CDR2 FQNEAQ (reference sequence). CDR3 protein: CASSPGGDMQYF. The CDR3 DNA reads as TGTGCCAGCAGCCCCGGAGGAGATATGCAGTATTTT.

This clonotype was observed a single time. This chain links TRBV4-3 with TRBJ1-2; D unclear. Germline V CDR1 and CDR2: LGHNA, YSLEER. The CDR3 has 15 amino acids. V dropped 0 bases and J dropped 8 bases, with 16 bases sitting between them. The CDR3 reads CASSQDLPGRNGYTF. The CDR3 nucleotides read TGCGCCAGCAGCCAAGACCTGCCCGGAAGGAACGGCTACACCTTC.

The rearrangement uses TRBV7-6 and TRBJ1-3; D call uncertain. The germline V and J ends were trimmed by 5 bases and 0 bases, with 14 bases remaining between them. CDR1 is SGHVS, CDR2 FNYEAQ, per germline. This CDR3 is built from 16 residues. DNA for the CDR3: TGTGCCAGCAGCCCCCGACCGAACAGCTCTGGAAACACCATATATTTT. Protein: CASSPRPNSSGNTIYF.

J is TRBJ1-3 and V is TRBV5-4; 7 positions agree with TRBD1. CDR3 size: 18 residues. Germline V lookup: CDR1 SGHNT, CDR2 YYREEE (reference sequence). J gave up 0 bases and V 4 bases, and 13 bases lay outside the gene matches. CDR3 sequence reads: CASSAGTEGWISGNTIYF. In DNA form, the CDR3 reads TGTGCCAGCAGCGCTGGGACAGAAGGGTGGATCTCTGGAAACACCATATATTTT.

This clonotype has more than one count but fewer than ten. The chain combines TRBV7-8 with TRBJ2-5, with D possibly matching TRBD2 (6 bases). V lost 5 bases to trimming and J lost 4 bases, with 14 bases between them. Germline CDR1 and CDR2: SGHVS and FQNEAQ. The CDR3 has 14 amino acids. As DNA, the CDR3 is TGTGCCAGCAGCCCTCGGAGGGATCGAGAGACCCAGTACTTC. Translation: CASSPRRDRETQYF. The full variable domain, in which reference TRBV7-8 and TRBJ2-5 provide the parts outside the CDR3, is GAGVSQSPRYKVAKRGQDVALRCDPISGHVSLFWYQQALGQGPEFLTYFQNEAQLDKSGLPSDRFFAERPEGSVSTLKIQRTQQEDSAVYLCASSPRRDRETQYFGPGTRLLVL.

V is TRBV6-2 or TRBV6-3 and J is TRBJ2-7; D tentatively reads TRBD1 or TRBD2 (5 bases each). With 5 bases removed from V and 1 base from J, the gap between germline ends came to 12 bases. Germline V gene lookup returns CDR1 MNHEY and CDR2 SVGEGT. The CDR3 sequence is 14 residues long. The CDR3 here is CASSVEGPSYEQYF. CDR3 DNA: TGTGCCAGCAGTGTTGAGGGACCTTCCTACGAGCAGTACTTC.

The CDR3: CASSLEGTPGNTIYF. The CDR3, as DNA: TGCGCCAGCAGCTTGGAAGGGACGCCTGGAAACACCATATATTTT. The V call is TRBV5-1, the J call TRBJ1-3, with D maybe TRBD1 (5 bases). The V end was cut by 0 bases, the J end by 2 bases, with 9 bases between. The germline V gene has CDR1 SGHRS and CDR2 YFSETQ. The CDR3 loop spans 15 amino acids.

This sequence joins TRBV19 and TRBJ2-5, with 8 positions matching TRBD1. The germline gives CDR1 LNHDA, CDR2 SQIVND (reference sequence). The ends lost 6 bases at V and 4 bases at J; junction bases unmatched: 1. This CDR3 is built from 12 residues. In nucleotides, the CDR3 is TGTGCCAGTAGGGACAGGGCAGAGACCCAGTACTTC. Amino acid sequence: CASRDRAETQYF.

The chain couples TRBV6-2 or TRBV6-3 to TRBJ1-5; TRBD1 matches at 7 bases. CDR3 size: 17 residues. V gave up 5 bases and J gave up 0 bases; unmatched junction bases: 10. Per germline, CDR1 MNHEY and CDR2 SVGEGT. The CDR3 here is CASSRSETGISNQPQHF. The CDR3 DNA sequence: TGTGCCAGCAGTCGATCCGAGACAGGGATTAGCAATCAGCCCCAGCATTTT.

V usage is TRBV4-3 and J usage is TRBJ2-5; 9 nucleotides match TRBD2. There are 18 residues in the CDR3. Germline trimming cut 4 bases from V and 5 bases from J; bases unmatched to any gene: 17. CDR1 and CDR2 from the germline V gene are LGHNA and YSLEER. CDR3 nucleotides: TGCGCCAGCAGCCCTGCCTTCGCGGGGGGGCGGTGGGGTGAGACCCAGTACTTC. Translation: CASSPAFAGGRWGETQYF.

The gene calls are TRBV29-1 and TRBJ2-3, with D possibly TRBD1 on 6 matching bases. CDR3 size: 11 residues. Germline V gene lookup returns CDR1 SQVTM and CDR2 ANQGSEA. CDR3 DNA sequence: TGCGGGGCAGGGGTAGCAGATACGCAGTATTTT. Amino acid sequence: CGAGVADTQYF.

The chain employs TRBV6-6 and TRBJ1-1, with no clear D. This CDR3 contains 13 residues. V was cut by 5 bases and J by 3 bases, with 10 bases left in between. CDR1 is MNHNY and CDR2 is SVGAGI in the germline V gene (reference sequence). The CDR3 bases are TGTGCCAGCAGTGATGACTGGGACACTGAAGCTTTCTTT. Encoded protein: CASSDDWDTEAFF.

The CDR3 loop is CASSKGTVRAFF. In DNA form, the CDR3 reads TGTGCCAGCAGTAAGGGGACAGTTAGAGCTTTCTTT. The gene calls are TRBV12-3 or TRBV12-4 and TRBJ1-1; TRBD1 matches at 7 bases. The CDR3 is 12 residues long. Trimming took 5 bases from V and 10 from J; bases not matched to a gene: 7.

The CDR3 bases are TGTGCCAGCAGTTACTCGACTTGGGAGACCCAGTACTTC. Its translation: CASSYSTWETQYF. This rearrangement joins TRBV6-6 to TRBJ2-5; D is unclear. V lost 0 bases to trimming and J lost 5 bases, with 7 bases between them. Per the germline V gene, CDR1 is MNHNY and CDR2 is SVGAGI (reference sequence). The CDR3 is 13 residues long.

The chain joins TRBV5-1 to TRBJ1-2, with 7 bases identical to TRBD1. V gave up 0 bases and J gave up 6 bases; unmatched junction bases: 14. Germline loops: CDR1 SGHRS, CDR2 YFSETQ. This CDR3 spans 17 amino acids. Written as DNA, the CDR3 is TGCGCCAGCAGCTTGGACGCTTCCCGGGACAGAGCCCATGGCTACACCTTC. Encoded protein: CASSLDASRDRAHGYTF.

This chain connects TRBV7-9 to TRBJ2-1; 8 bases fit TRBD2. Germline CDR1 is SEHNR and CDR2 is FQNEAQ (reference sequence). With V trimmed by 4 bases and J by 5 bases, 7 bases remained unmatched. The CDR3 has 15 residues. As DNA, the CDR3 is TGTGCCAGCAGCTCCTCGGGGGGGCATGACAATGAGCAGTTCTTC. Translating gives CASSSSGGHDNEQFF.

The chain joins TRBV12-3 or TRBV12-4 to TRBJ2-7, with D unresolved. This CDR3 comprises 12 residues. Trimming pared 8 bases from V and 3 bases from J, leaving 11 bases between. CDR3 sequence reads: CASSFQYYEQYF. The CDR3 DNA follows: TGTGCCAGCTCTTTTCAATACTACGAGCAGTACTTC.

This sequence joins TRBV29-1 and TRBJ2-3; 10 bases are shared with TRBD2. Per germline, CDR1 SQVTM and CDR2 ANQGSEA. The V gene end was trimmed by 4 bases and the J gene end by 4 bases; junction bases not matched to a gene: 5. The CDR3 is 14 amino acids. This CDR3 reads CSVGPAGGSDTQYF. In DNA, the CDR3 is TGCAGCGTTGGGCCAGCGGGGGGGTCAGATACGCAGTATTTT.

This clonotype was recorded only once. The DNA of the CDR3 is TGTGCCTGGAGCCCCGGGGCAGCAAAGAATGAAAAACTGTTTTTT. Amino acids: CAWSPGAAKNEKLFF. The chain combines TRBV30 with TRBJ1-4; D might be TRBD1 (5 bases). CDR3 length: 15 amino acids. Deletions cut 3 bases from V and 5 bases from J, with 16 bases between. Germline V gene sequence: CDR1 GTSNPN, CDR2 SVGIG (reference sequence).

V and J are TRBV5-6 and TRBJ2-3; TRBD2 matches at 11 bases. The CDR3 totals 18 residues. Per germline, CDR1 SGHDT and CDR2 YYEEEE. After removal of 0 bases from V and 2 bases from J, the junction contained 8 bases not matched to a gene. The CDR3, as DNA: TGTGCCAGCAGCTTGGCCCGGGTAGCGGGGGGGATCACAGATACGCAGTATTTT. Protein sequence: CASSLARVAGGITDTQYF.

The V and J genes are TRBV5-1 and TRBJ2-5; D remains unclear. V was clipped by 2 bases and J by 5 bases, with 10 bases between them. This CDR3 is built from 13 residues. The germline gives CDR1 SGHRS, CDR2 YFSETQ. DNA for the CDR3: TGCGCCAGCAGCTTCGGTAGCAGGGAGACCCAGTACTTC. Its translation: CASSFGSRETQYF. Combining the CDR3 with reference TRBV5-1 and TRBJ2-5 gives the whole variable domain KAGVTQTPRYLIKTRGQQVTLSCSPISGHRSVSWYQQTPGQGLQFLFEYFSETQRNKGNFPGRFSGRQFSNSRSEMNVSTLELGDSALYLCASSFGSRETQYFGPGTRLLVL.

Here the CDR3 reads CASSGGRGSYGYTF. The DNA of the CDR3 is TGTGCCAGCAGTGGAGGCAGGGGGAGCTATGGCTACACCTTC. The V and J genes are TRBV2 and TRBJ1-2, with 7 bases that match TRBD1. CDR1 is SNHLY and CDR2 is FYNNEI in the germline V gene. Germline trimming cut 4 bases from V and 4 bases from J; bases unmatched to any gene: 6. The CDR3 extends over 14 amino acids.

This rearrangement joins TRBV7-9 to TRBJ2-5; a possible D gene is TRBD2 (5 bases). Trimming took 5 bases from V and 1 from J, leaving 26 bases between them. CDR1 and CDR2 from the germline V gene are SEHNR and FQNEAQ (reference sequence). This CDR3 is 19 amino acids long. CDR3: CASSLPVGSSGNPQETQYF. The CDR3 DNA sequence: TGTGCCAGCAGCCTCCCCGTGGGAAGCAGCGGAAACCCCCAAGAGACCCAGTACTTC. The whole variable domain, filled in from reference TRBV7-9 and TRBJ2-5, reads DTGVSQNPRHKITKRGQNVTFRCDPISEHNRLYWYRQTLGQGPEFLTYFQNEAQLEKSRLLSDRFSAERPKGSFSTLEIQRTEQGDSAMYLCASSLPVGSSGNPQETQYFGPGTRLLVL.

V is TRBV7-8 and J is TRBJ1-6; TRBD1 matches 8 bases. The length of the CDR3 is 19 residues. Germline V gives CDR1 SGHVS, CDR2 FQNEAQ. V dropped 5 bases and J dropped 0; count of bases not matched to a gene: 12. CDR3 DNA: TGTGCCAGCAGCCCCCGACAGGGGACCGGAAGCTCCTATAATTCACCCCTCCACTTT. Protein: CASSPRQGTGSSYNSPLHF.

The chain carries TRBV27 and TRBJ2-2; 15 bases agree with TRBD2. Germline CDR1 MNHEY, CDR2 SMNVEV (reference sequence). The CDR3 is 17 residues long. V lost 4 bases, J lost 5 bases, and 5 bases stayed unmatched. The CDR3 is CASSSSGLAGGTGELFF. CDR3 nucleotides: TGTGCCAGCAGTTCATCGGGACTAGCGGGGGGAACCGGGGAGCTGTTTTTT.

The rearrangement uses TRBV29-1 and TRBJ2-1; 8 positions agree with TRBD1. Unmatched junction bases numbered 8, after V lost 3 bases and J lost 4 bases. The CDR3 runs to 15 residues. CDR1 is SQVTM, CDR2 ANQGSEA, per germline. The CDR3 DNA follows: TGCAGCGTTGATGGGCCAGGGGGCGGGTACAATGAGCAGTTCTTC. Amino acids: CSVDGPGGGYNEQFF.